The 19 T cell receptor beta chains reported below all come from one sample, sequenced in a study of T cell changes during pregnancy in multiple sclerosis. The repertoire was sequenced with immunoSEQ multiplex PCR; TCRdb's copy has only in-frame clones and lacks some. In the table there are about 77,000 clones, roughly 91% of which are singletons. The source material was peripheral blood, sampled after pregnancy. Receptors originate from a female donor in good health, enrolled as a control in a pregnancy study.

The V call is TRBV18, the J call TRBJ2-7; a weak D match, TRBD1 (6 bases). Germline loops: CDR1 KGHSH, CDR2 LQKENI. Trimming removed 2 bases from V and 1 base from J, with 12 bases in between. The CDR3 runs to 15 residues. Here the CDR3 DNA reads TGTGCCAGCTCACCATTCGTACAGGGATCCTACGAGCAGTACTTC. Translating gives CASSPFVQGSYEQYF.

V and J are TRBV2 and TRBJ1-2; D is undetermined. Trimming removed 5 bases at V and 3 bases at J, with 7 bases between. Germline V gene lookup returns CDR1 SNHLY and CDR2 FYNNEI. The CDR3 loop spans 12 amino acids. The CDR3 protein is CASSMRDYGYTF. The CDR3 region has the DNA TGTGCCAGCAGTATGAGGGACTATGGCTACACCTTC.

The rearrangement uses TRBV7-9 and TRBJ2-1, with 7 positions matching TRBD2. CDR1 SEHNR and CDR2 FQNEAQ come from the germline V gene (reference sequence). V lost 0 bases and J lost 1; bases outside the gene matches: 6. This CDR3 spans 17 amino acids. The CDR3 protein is CASSLAGLAVSYNEQFF. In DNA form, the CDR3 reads TGTGCCAGCAGCTTAGCCGGTCTAGCGGTATCCTACAATGAGCAGTTCTTC.

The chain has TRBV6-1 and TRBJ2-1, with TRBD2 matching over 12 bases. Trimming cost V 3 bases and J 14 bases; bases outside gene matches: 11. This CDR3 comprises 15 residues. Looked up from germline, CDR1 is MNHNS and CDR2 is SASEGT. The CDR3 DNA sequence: TGTGCCAGCAGTGATTCGCTAGCGGGGGGGCCGGGGAAGTTCTTC. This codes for CASSDSLAGGPGKFF.

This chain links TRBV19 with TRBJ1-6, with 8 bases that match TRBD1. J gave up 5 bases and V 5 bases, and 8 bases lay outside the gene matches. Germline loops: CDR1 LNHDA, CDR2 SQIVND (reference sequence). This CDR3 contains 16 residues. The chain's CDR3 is CASSPLGGQDNSPLHF. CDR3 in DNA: TGTGCCAGTAGTCCCCTAGGGGGACAGGATAATTCACCCCTCCACTTT.

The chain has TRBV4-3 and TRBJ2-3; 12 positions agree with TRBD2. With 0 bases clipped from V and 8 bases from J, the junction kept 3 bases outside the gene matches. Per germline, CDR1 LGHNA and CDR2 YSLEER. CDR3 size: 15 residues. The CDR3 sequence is CASSQELAGGGTQYF. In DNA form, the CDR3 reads TGCGCCAGCAGCCAAGAACTAGCGGGAGGCGGTACGCAGTATTTT.

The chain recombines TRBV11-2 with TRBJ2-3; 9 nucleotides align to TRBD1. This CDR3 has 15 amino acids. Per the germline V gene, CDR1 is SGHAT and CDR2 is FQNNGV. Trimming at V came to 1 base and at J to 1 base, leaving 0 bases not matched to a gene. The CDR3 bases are TGTGCCAGCAGCTTAGGGACAGGGGGCACAGATACGCAGTATTTT. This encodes CASSLGTGGTDTQYF. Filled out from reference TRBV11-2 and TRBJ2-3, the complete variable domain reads EAGVAQSPRYKIIEKRQSVAFWCNPISGHATLYWYQQILGQGPKLLIQFQNNGVVDDSQLPKDRFSAERLKGVDSTLKIQPAKLEDSAVYLCASSLGTGGTDTQYFGPGTRLTVL.

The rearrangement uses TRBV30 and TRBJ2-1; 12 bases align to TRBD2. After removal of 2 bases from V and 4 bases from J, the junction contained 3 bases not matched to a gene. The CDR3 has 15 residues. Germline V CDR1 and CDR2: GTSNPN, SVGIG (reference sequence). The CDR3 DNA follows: TGTGCCTGGAGTCTCGGACTAGCGGGGTACAATGAGCAGTTCTTC. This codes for CAWSLGLAGYNEQFF. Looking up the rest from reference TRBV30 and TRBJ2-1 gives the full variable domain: SQTIHQWPATLVQPVGSPLSLECTVEGTSNPNLYWYRQAAGRGLQLLFYSVGIGQISSEVPQNLSASRPQDRQFILSSKKLLLSDSGFYLCAWSLGLAGYNEQFFGPGTRLTVL.

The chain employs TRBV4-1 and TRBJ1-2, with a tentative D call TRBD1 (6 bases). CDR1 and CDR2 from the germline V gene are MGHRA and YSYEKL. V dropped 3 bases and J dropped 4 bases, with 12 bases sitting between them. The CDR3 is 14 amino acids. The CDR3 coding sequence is TGCGCCAGCAGCCATCCACAGGGTGGCTATGGCTACACCTTC. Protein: CASSHPQGGYGYTF.

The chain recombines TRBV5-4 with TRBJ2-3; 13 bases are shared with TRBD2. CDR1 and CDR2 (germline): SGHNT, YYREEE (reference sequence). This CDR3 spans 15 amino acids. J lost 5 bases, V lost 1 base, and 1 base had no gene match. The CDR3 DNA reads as TGTGCCAGCAGCTTGCGACTAGCGGGAGGAGATACGCAGTATTTT. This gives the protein CASSLRLAGGDTQYF.

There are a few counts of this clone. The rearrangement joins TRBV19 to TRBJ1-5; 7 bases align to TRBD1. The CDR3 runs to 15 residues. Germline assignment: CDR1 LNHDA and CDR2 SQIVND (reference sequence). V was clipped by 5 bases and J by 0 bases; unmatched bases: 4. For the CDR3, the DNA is TGTGCCAGTAGTTGGGGACAGTCTAGCAATCAGCCCCAGCATTTT. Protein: CASSWGQSSNQPQHF.

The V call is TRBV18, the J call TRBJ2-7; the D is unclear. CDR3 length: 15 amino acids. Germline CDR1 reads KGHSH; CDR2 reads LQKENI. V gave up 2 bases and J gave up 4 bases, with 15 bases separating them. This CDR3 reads CASSPYIGLRYEQYF. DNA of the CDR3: TGTGCCAGCTCACCATATATTGGGTTGAGGTACGAGCAGTACTTC.

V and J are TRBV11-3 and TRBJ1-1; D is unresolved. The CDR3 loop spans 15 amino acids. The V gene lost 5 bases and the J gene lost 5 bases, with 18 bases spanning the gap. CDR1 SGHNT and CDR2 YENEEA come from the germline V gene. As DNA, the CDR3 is TGTGCCAGCAGCCTGTCAGGAGGGAGAATTACTGAAGCTTTCTTT. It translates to CASSLSGGRITEAFF.

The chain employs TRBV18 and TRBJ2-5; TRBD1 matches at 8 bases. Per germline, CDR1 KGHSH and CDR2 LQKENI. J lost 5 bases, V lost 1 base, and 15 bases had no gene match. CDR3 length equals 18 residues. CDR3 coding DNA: TGTGCCAGCTCACCACGAGATTCAGGGGGCGCAGGTCGGGAGACCCAGTACTTC. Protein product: CASSPRDSGGAGRETQYF.

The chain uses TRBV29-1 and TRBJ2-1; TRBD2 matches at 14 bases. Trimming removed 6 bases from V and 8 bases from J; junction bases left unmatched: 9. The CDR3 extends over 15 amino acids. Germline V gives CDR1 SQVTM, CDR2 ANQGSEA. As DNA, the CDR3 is TGCAGCGTCCGACTAGCGGGAGGGCCAGGCGATGAGCAGTTCTTC. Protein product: CSVRLAGGPGDEQFF.

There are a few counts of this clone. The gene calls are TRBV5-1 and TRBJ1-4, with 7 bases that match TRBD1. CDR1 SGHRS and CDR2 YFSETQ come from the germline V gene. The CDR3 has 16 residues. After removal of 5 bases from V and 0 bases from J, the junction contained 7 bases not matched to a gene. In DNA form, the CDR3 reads TGCGCCAGCAGTATTGGGGACAGAGCAACTAATGAAAAACTGTTTTTT. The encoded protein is CASSIGDRATNEKLFF.

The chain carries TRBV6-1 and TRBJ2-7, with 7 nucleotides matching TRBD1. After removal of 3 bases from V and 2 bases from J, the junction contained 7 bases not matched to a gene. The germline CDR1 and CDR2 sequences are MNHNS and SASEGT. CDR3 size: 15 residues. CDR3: CASSEAGTVPYEQYF. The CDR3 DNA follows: TGTGCCAGCAGTGAGGCCGGGACAGTTCCCTACGAGCAGTACTTC.

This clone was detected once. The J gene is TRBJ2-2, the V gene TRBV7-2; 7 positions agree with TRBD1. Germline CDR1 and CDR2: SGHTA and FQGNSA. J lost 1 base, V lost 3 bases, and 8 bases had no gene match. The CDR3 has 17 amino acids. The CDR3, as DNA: TGTGCCAGCAGCTTGAATTCGGGACAGTTGAACACCGGGGAGCTGTTTTTT. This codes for CASSLNSGQLNTGELFF.

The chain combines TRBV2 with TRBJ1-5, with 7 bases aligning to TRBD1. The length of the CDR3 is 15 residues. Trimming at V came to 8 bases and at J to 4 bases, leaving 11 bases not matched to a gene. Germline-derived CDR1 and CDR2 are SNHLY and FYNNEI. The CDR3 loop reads CASSRRDSTNQPQHF. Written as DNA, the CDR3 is TGTGCCAGCTCTAGACGGGACAGCACAAATCAGCCCCAGCATTTT.